This TCR beta chain was sequenced during a study of blood T cell repertoires in COVID-19. Germline V gene lookup returns CDR1 SEHNR and CDR2 FQNEAQ (reference sequence). Trimming took 2 bases from V and 6 from J, leaving 13 bases between them. CDR3 length equals 14 residues. Measured with immunoSEQ multiplex PCR; TCRdb has only the in-frame clones, and not every one. The sample contains under 200,000 clones, 90% of which appear only once. The origin of this receptor is a man aged 50-59 years with acute or convalescent COVID-19. Material: peripheral blood. The V and J genes are TRBV7-9 and TRBJ1-2; TRBD1 might be the D (5 bases). Here the CDR3 reads CASSLLGGSDGYTF. CDR3 nucleotide sequence: TGTGCCAGCAGCTTACTGGGGGGGTCGGATGGCTACACCTTC.